The sequence of this T cell receptor (beta chain) was determined in a study of CXCR3-negative and CXCR3-positive naive CD8 T cells. Study-wide background: Sequencing gave 110 million to 150 million TRB reads overall, about 1.5 +/- 0.3 million per library. Study-level findings and limits: In both naive subsets diversity was comparably high, whereas memory CD8+ cells showed much lower diversity. CXCR3-negative naive cells had less hydrophobic TRB CDR3s than did CXCR3-positive naive cells. For naive cells, CXCR3-negative and CXCR3-positive subsets had similar TRBV-TRBJ usage; for memory cells, usage differed.

This CDR3 has 14 residues. CDR1 is SGHAT and CDR2 is FQNNGV in the germline V gene. Each TRB cDNA library was prepared by 5' RACE (with UMI labels). Using the 5' RACE reads, TCRdb records one entry per CDR3 protein without DNA. Seen in this sample are 45,000 to 65,000 distinct CDR3 sequences; the ten most common clones hold less than 1.6%. In the case of this clonotype: Its antigen is still unknown.

The chain recombines TRBV11-2 with TRBJ2-7. Sequencing input: naive CXCR3- CD8+ T cells from blood. Subset: CD45RO-CCR7+CD27+CD95- naive CD8+ T cells lacking CXCR3 (TNR3-). The sequence derives from a human donor in good health. Some clones in this sample may be carry-over from other donors' samples. This CDR3 is CASSLGGFSYEQYF.